This T cell receptor beta chain was found in a study of blood T cell repertoires in COVID-19 (dated by TCRdb to about 2020). About the full investigation: Samples covering the acute and convalescent phases of COVID-19 were provided by collaborators in the United States, Italy and Spain. Samples came from the ongoing ImmuneRACE study (first 160 participants) plus 1,254 subjects from 6 global collaborators. The prospective study material was composed of cDNA or gDNA derived from T cells, B-cell-depleted T cells, or PBMCs. The repertoires were released in a freely available public database intended as a resource for research on the immune response to SARS-CoV-2. Nearly every sample came with metadata listing a de-identified subject ID, COVID-19 status, age in years and sex. Where available, HLA class I and class II types were obtained from metadata supplied by the sample provider rather than from assay-based typing. Subjects who had been exposed to COVID-19, were actively infected with it, or had recovered from it provided the deeply sampled blood TCRbeta repertoires that made up the dataset.

Overall study outcomes, separate from this receptor: The quantity of clinical and demographic metadata differed by source and by participant and was supplied without curation.

The CDR3 runs 13 residues from the cysteine to the phenylalanine. The sequence is cut down to CDR3 DNA, 39 bases in frame from base 1. CDR1 is given as MNHEY and CDR2 as SVGAGI, both from the germline V gene. V and J are trimmed by 3 bases and 7 bases, and the gene matches miss 4 bases of the junction. Each collaborating institution followed its own protocols to collect whole blood in K2EDTA tubes. For TCRbeta analysis, collaborators shipped samples in one of three forms: frozen whole blood, isolated PBMCs, or DNA extracted from either of those sample types. TCRbeta CDR3 regions were amplified from genomic DNA by means of the immunoSEQ Assay, a bias-controlled multiplex PCR. The original pipeline was this. The number of nucleated cells in each sample was estimated from the amplification of reference gene primers within the assay. To quantify the absolute abundance of each unique TCRbeta CDR3 rearrangement, sequence reads were collapsed and filtered. Productive Simpson clonality was computed per sample as the square root of Simpson's diversity index over productive rearrangements. TCRdb took over this immuneACCESS table, retaining in-frame rearrangements with V and J assigned. Such tables are incomplete; in checked studies, under half of the missing clones stem from an unresolved V gene, and the remainder is unexplained. The V and J calls and the clone size are those of that table, but D and trimming were determined from the DNA. Within this sample are approximately 250,000 clones, with roughly 81% of them counted one time only. More than 4% of the sample lies in the top ten.

On this clone: This receptor's antigen is unknown. No qualities accompany the bases; no much larger clone lies one base away.

Material for sequencing was peripheral blood. This TCR was recovered from a man in his fifties with acute or convalescent COVID-19. The sequence is built from TRBV6-5 and TRBJ2-5, with 8 central nucleotides matching TRBD2. Here the CDR3 is given as CASSYDRGGTQYF. At the DNA level, the sequence is TGTGCCAGCAGTTATGACCGGGGGGGGACCCAGTACTTC.